These T cell receptor beta chains were read from a single sample in a study of molecular identifiers for immune sequencing clone quantification. A single record per CDR3 protein comes from TCRdb applying MiXCR to the PCR reads. The sample includes under 800,000 distinct CDR3 sequences, 25% seen only once; the top ten take around 0.78%. The sample consisted of naive CD8+ T cells from blood, with Jurkat cell RNA spiked in. All receptors come from a human donor in good health. Some libraries in this study had Jurkat cell RNA spiked in. Both conserved end residues are part of each CDR3. D genes are given only for firm matches. Size values are once, few and many counts, or a class for expanded clones, and some rows have none.

CDR3nt,CDR3aa,len,v_gene,abundance,d_gene,j_gene
TGTGCCAGCAGTTACCCATGGGGGACTAGCGGCGACAATGAGCAGTTCTTC,CASSYPWGTSGDNEQFF,17,TRBV6-2/TRBV6-3,-,TRBD2,TRBJ2-1
TGTGCCAGCAGTTACCTACAACCGGGACAGGGAGAGACCCAGTACTTC,CASSYLQPGQGETQYF,16,TRBV6-5,-,TRBD1,TRBJ2-5
TGTGCCAGCAGCTTTATACTAGCGCAGGGGTGGAATGAGCAGTTCTTC,CASSFILAQGWNEQFF,16,TRBV13,-,-,TRBJ2-1
TGTGCCAGCCGCCTGACTAGCGGGACTCCCGAGCAGTACTTC,CASRLTSGTPEQYF,14,TRBV7-2,-,TRBD2,TRBJ2-7
TGTGCCAGCAGGGCTGGAGATACGCAGTATTTT,CASRAGDTQYF,11,TRBV2,many,-,TRBJ2-3
TGTGCCAGCAGATCGCCCAGGAACCCCTACGAGCAGTACTTC,CASRSPRNPYEQYF,14,TRBV6-6,-,-,TRBJ2-7
TGTGCCAGCAGTTTAGAAGTACTCACAGATACGCAGTATTTT,CASSLEVLTDTQYF,14,TRBV12-3/TRBV12-4,few,-,TRBJ2-3
TGCAGCGTTGAAGGACTTCCCCATCAGACCCAGTACTTC,CSVEGLPHQTQYF,13,TRBV29-1,many,-,TRBJ2-5
TGCGCCAGCAGCTTGAGGCAGAGACACCCCACAGATACGCAGTATTTT,CASSLRQRHPTDTQYF,16,TRBV5-1,many,-,TRBJ2-3
TGTGCCAGCACCCAGGGTCGGGTCACCGGGGAGCTGTTTTTT,CASTQGRVTGELFF,14,TRBV9,-,-,TRBJ2-2
TGTGCCAGCTCACCTCCCGACCCCGTGAACACTGAAGCTTTCTTT,CASSPPDPVNTEAFF,15,TRBV18,-,-,TRBJ1-1
TGTGCCTGGAGCCCTCCGTCACTCTACAATGAGCAGTTCTTC,CAWSPPSLYNEQFF,14,TRBV30,few,-,TRBJ2-1
TGTGCCAGTAGTCTCGGGACAGGGGACGGGGAGCTGTTTTTT,CASSLGTGDGELFF,14,TRBV19,-,TRBD1,TRBJ2-2
TGCGCCAGCAGCCAAGGGGCAGAGGGATCCTATAATTCACCCCTCCACTTT,CASSQGAEGSYNSPLHF,17,TRBV4-3,few,-,TRBJ1-6
TGCAGTGCTAGAGATCTCGCCCTCTACGAGCAGTACTTC,CSARDLALYEQYF,13,TRBV20-1,few,-,TRBJ2-7
TGCGCCAGCAGCCAAGATCCCCCGGGCCTAGGAGAGACCCAGTACTTC,CASSQDPPGLGETQYF,16,TRBV4-3,many,-,TRBJ2-5
TGTGCCTGGATGGGGCCATGGGGCGAGCAGTACTTC,CAWMGPWGEQYF,12,TRBV30,many,-,TRBJ2-7
TGTGCCAGCACCGGGTACGCGAACACTGAAGCTTTCTTT,CASTGYANTEAFF,13,TRBV2,-,-,TRBJ1-1
TGTGCCAGCAGTCCTCCGGGACACCGACTCTATGGCTACACCTTC,CASSPPGHRLYGYTF,15,TRBV12-3/TRBV12-4,-,-,TRBJ1-2
TGTGCCAGCAGCCCAACTACAGGGGGAGATGGCTACACCTTC,CASSPTTGGDGYTF,14,TRBV7-9,-,TRBD1,TRBJ1-2
TGTGCCAGCAGCTCCGGGGTCACAGGGGACATGAACACTGAAGCTTTCTTT,CASSSGVTGDMNTEAFF,17,TRBV13,many,TRBD1,TRBJ1-1
TGTGCCAGCACCCACCTCTCGCAGGATACGCAGTATTTT,CASTHLSQDTQYF,13,TRBV5-4,many,-,TRBJ2-3
TGCAGTGCTAGCGGCGATTTATATGGCTACACCTTC,CSASGDLYGYTF,12,TRBV20-1,many,-,TRBJ1-2
TGTGCCAGCAGTGAACAAAAGGGACTAGCGGGGGGCGGTGGCGAGCAGTACTTC,CASSEQKGLAGGGGEQYF,18,TRBV6-1,few,TRBD2,TRBJ2-7
TGTGCCAGCAGACCGGGACAGGGAGGGTCACCCCTCCACTTT,CASRPGQGGSPLHF,14,TRBV27,-,TRBD1,TRBJ1-6
TGTGCCAGCAGTGAAGCACAGGAGGGTGAAAAACTGTTTTTT,CASSEAQEGEKLFF,14,TRBV2,few,-,TRBJ1-4